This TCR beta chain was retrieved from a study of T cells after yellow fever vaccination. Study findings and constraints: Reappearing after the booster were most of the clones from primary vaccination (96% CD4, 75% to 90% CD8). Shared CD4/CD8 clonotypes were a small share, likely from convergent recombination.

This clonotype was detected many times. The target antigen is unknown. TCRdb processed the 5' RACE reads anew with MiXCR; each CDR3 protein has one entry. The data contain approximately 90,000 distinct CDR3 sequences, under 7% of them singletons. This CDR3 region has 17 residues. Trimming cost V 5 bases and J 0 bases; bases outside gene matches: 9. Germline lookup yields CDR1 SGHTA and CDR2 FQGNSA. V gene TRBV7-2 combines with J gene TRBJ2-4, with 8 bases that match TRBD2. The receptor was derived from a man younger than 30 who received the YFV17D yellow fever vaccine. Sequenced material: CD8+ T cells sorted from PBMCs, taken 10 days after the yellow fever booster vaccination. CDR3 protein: CASSKPSGRLAKNIQYF. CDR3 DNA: TGTGCCAGCAGCAAACCTAGCGGGCGACTAGCCAAAAACATTCAGTACTTC. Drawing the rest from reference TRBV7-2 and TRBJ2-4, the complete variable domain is GAGVSQSPSNKVTEKGKDVELRCDPISGHTALYWYRQSLGQGLEFLIYFQGNSAPDKSGLPSDRFSAERTGGSVSTLTIQRTQQEDSAVYLCASSKPSGRLAKNIQYFGAGTRLSVL.